One sample yielded the 26 T cell receptor beta chains listed below, sequenced in a study of T cell changes during pregnancy in multiple sclerosis. Profiled with immunoSEQ multiplex PCR; TCRdb holds only in-frame clones, not every one. This sample yields approximately 98,000 clones, of which roughly nine tenths are seen a single time; roughly 2.1% belongs to the top ten. The starting material was peripheral blood, obtained after pregnancy. The receptors here all came from a female donor in good health, enrolled as a control in a pregnancy study.

This rearrangement joins TRBV6-6 to TRBJ1-1; 9 bases agree with TRBD1. The V and J ends lost 7 bases and 1 base, in that order; junction bases with no gene match: 10. The CDR3 is 16 residues long. Germline-derived CDR1 and CDR2 are MNHNY and SVGAGI (reference sequence). CDR3 DNA: TGTGCCAGCATAAGAGTACCGGGACAGGGGAACACTGAAGCTTTCTTT. This sequence encodes CASIRVPGQGNTEAFF.

This chain connects TRBV5-6 to TRBJ1-5; TRBD1 agrees at 9 bases. Germline values: CDR1 SGHDT, CDR2 YYEEEE. The length of the CDR3 is 17 residues. The V segment lost 2 bases and the J segment 3 bases; nucleotides outside the gene matches: 9. The CDR3 region has the DNA TGTGCCAGCAGCTTTTGGGCGGGACAGGGAGACAATCAGCCCCAGCATTTT. Translation: CASSFWAGQGDNQPQHF.

The rearrangement uses TRBV4-2 and TRBJ2-4; 8 bases are shared with TRBD2. The V gene's germline CDR1 is LGHNA and CDR2 YNFKEQ. Unmatched junction bases numbered 5, after V lost 0 bases and J lost 7 bases. There are 15 residues in the CDR3. CDR3 nucleotides: TGTGCCAGCAGCCAAGATATAGCGGGAAGGAACATTCAGTACTTC. Amino acids: CASSQDIAGRNIQYF.

The gene calls are TRBV19 and TRBJ2-2, with D possibly being TRBD1 (6 bases). The CDR3 sequence is 15 residues long. In germline, CDR1 is LNHDA, CDR2 SQIVND (reference sequence). Deletions cut 8 bases from V and 3 bases from J, with 16 bases between. In DNA form, the CDR3 reads TGTGCCAGTGTTAGCCCAACAGGGCACACCGGGGAGCTGTTTTTT. Protein product: CASVSPTGHTGELFF.

This clone was recorded once. V is TRBV2 and J is TRBJ2-1; no definite D call. Germline V gene sequence: CDR1 SNHLY, CDR2 FYNNEI. The V end was cut by 4 bases, the J end by 4 bases, with 8 bases between. The CDR3 contains 13 residues. CDR3 amino acids: CASSVPGYNEQFF. The CDR3 DNA is TGTGCCAGCAGTGTTCCCGGGTACAATGAGCAGTTCTTC.

The rearrangement links TRBV5-1 to TRBJ1-2; 9 bases match TRBD1. CDR3 length: 14 amino acids. The germline gives CDR1 SGHRS, CDR2 YFSETQ. Trimming took 1 base from V and 13 from J; bases not matched to a gene: 11. The CDR3 spells CASSLNRDRDTLTF. DNA of the CDR3: TGCGCCAGCAGCTTGAACCGGGACAGGGACACCCTCACCTTC.

The chain uses TRBV27 and TRBJ2-3, with 9 nucleotides matching TRBD1. In germline, CDR1 is MNHEY, CDR2 SMNVEV (reference sequence). The V segment lost 8 bases and the J segment 4 bases; nucleotides outside the gene matches: 7. CDR3 length: 14 residues. The CDR3, as DNA: TGTGCCAGCTCTACCGGGACAGGGCCAGATACGCAGTATTTT. Amino acids: CASSTGTGPDTQYF.

This rearrangement joins TRBV11-2 to TRBJ1-2; D perhaps matches TRBD1 (6 bases). Germline V gene sequence: CDR1 SGHAT, CDR2 FQNNGV. Trimming cost V 5 bases and J 7 bases, with 20 bases left between them. This CDR3 has 15 amino acids. The CDR3 loop reads CASSPRQGLLGGYTF. CDR3 nucleotide sequence: TGTGCCAGCAGCCCGCGGCAGGGGTTATTGGGTGGCTACACCTTC.

This chain uses TRBV6-9 with TRBJ1-5; D possibly corresponds to TRBD1 (6 bases). With 10 bases removed from V and 1 base from J, the gap between germline ends came to 11 bases. Germline V gene data show CDR1 as MNHGY and CDR2 as SVAAGI. This CDR3 region has 13 residues. The DNA of the CDR3 is TGTGCCATCTGCAGGGGAAGCAATCAGCCCCAGCATTTT. Encoded protein: CAICRGSNQPQHF.

This sequence joins TRBV5-4 and TRBJ2-3, with TRBD2 matching 10 bases. V lost 1 base and J lost 5; bases outside the gene matches: 7. This CDR3 region has 16 residues. Germline V lookup: CDR1 SGHNT, CDR2 YYREEE (reference sequence). The CDR3: CASSLFRAGGEDTQYF. The CDR3 DNA reads TGTGCCAGCAGCTTGTTTCGAGCGGGAGGGGAAGATACGCAGTATTTT.

The chain's CDR3 is CASSYQGLTTDTQYF. CDR3 DNA sequence: TGTGCCAGCAGTTACCAGGGACTTACCACAGATACGCAGTATTTT. This rearrangement joins TRBV6-5 to TRBJ2-3, with D possibly matching TRBD2 (6 bases). The CDR3 sequence is 15 residues long. Per the germline V gene, CDR1 is MNHEY and CDR2 is SVGAGI. The germline V and J ends were trimmed by 2 bases and 2 bases, with 11 bases remaining between them.

This clone is labeled as medium-sized. The V call is TRBV6-1, the J call TRBJ2-7; D is unresolved. This CDR3 has 13 residues. CDR1 and CDR2 from the germline V gene are MNHNS and SASEGT. Trimming left V 3 bases short and J 2 bases short, with 8 bases between. This CDR3 is CASSDGLAYEQYF. CDR3 sequence (DNA): TGTGCCAGCAGTGACGGGTTGGCCTACGAGCAGTACTTC.

In its sample, this clone was seen once. The CDR3 sequence is CASSQGSGFEGEQFF. CDR3 sequence (DNA): TGTGCCAGCAGTCAAGGTAGCGGGTTTGAGGGTGAGCAGTTCTTC. The gene calls are TRBV6-5 and TRBJ2-1, with TRBD2 matching over 7 bases. V lost 5 bases, J lost 9 bases, and 13 bases stayed unmatched. Germline assignment: CDR1 MNHEY and CDR2 SVGAGI. The CDR3 has 15 amino acids.

V is TRBV7-9 and J is TRBJ2-7; D gene uncertain. Germline-derived CDR1 and CDR2 are SEHNR and FQNEAQ (reference sequence). V was cut by 1 base and J by 0 bases, with 19 bases left in between. The CDR3 is 18 amino acids. The CDR3 nucleotides are TGTGCCAGCAGCTTAGATCTTCCTGGCGGAACCAGCTCCTACGAGCAGTACTTC. It is translated as CASSLDLPGGTSSYEQYF.

This chain joins TRBV5-6 and TRBJ1-2; D not resolved. CDR1 and CDR2 (germline): SGHDT, YYEEEE. V lost 0 bases to trimming and J lost 4 bases, with 7 bases between them. The length of the CDR3 is 13 residues. The DNA for the CDR3 is TGTGCCAGCAGCTTGGCCAACAGCTATGGCTACACCTTC. It encodes CASSLANSYGYTF.

The V gene is TRBV28, the J gene TRBJ1-1; possibly TRBD1 for D (6 bases). Germline loops: CDR1 MDHEN, CDR2 SYDVKM. The CDR3 runs to 13 residues. Trimming left V 6 bases short and J 6 bases short, with 14 bases between. CDR3 nucleotides: TGTGCCAGCAGCCAGTCCACAGGGCCTGAAGCTTTCTTT. Translating it yields CASSQSTGPEAFF.

CDR3 nucleotide sequence: TGTGCCAGTAGTGTGACTAGCGGGGTCTACGAGCAGTACTTC. Its translation: CASSVTSGVYEQYF. This chain links TRBV19 with TRBJ2-7; TRBD2 matches at 11 bases. CDR1 and CDR2 (germline): LNHDA, SQIVND (reference sequence). This CDR3 has 14 amino acids. Unmatched junction bases numbered 3, after V lost 5 bases and J lost 3 bases. Variable domain in full (rest from reference TRBV19 and TRBJ2-7): DGGITQSPKYLFRKEGQNVTLSCEQNLNHDAMYWYRQDPGQGLRLIYYSQIVNDFQKGDIAEGYSVSREKKESFPLTVTSAQKNPTAFYLCASSVTSGVYEQYFGPGTRLTVT.

The gene calls are TRBV7-3 and TRBJ2-3; TRBD2 agrees at 8 bases. Germline CDR1 reads SGHTA; CDR2 reads FQGTGA. Unmatched junction bases numbered 5, after V lost 5 bases and J lost 1 base. The length of the CDR3 is 15 residues. The CDR3 sequence: CASSQTAGGTDTQYF. The CDR3, as DNA: TGTGCCAGCAGCCAGACAGCGGGGGGCACAGATACGCAGTATTTT.

V gene TRBV7-8 combines with J gene TRBJ1-2; unclear D gene. V was cut by 0 bases and J by 6 bases, with 8 bases left in between. Germline V lookup: CDR1 SGHVS, CDR2 FQNEAQ. CDR3 size: 13 residues. The CDR3 spells CASSLAQQDGYTF. CDR3 coding DNA: TGTGCCAGCAGCTTAGCCCAGCAGGATGGCTACACCTTC.

This clone has a handful of counts. The chain has TRBV5-1 and TRBJ2-7, with 7 bases matching TRBD1. Per germline, CDR1 SGHRS and CDR2 YFSETQ. This CDR3 has 15 residues. The V gene end was trimmed by 0 bases and the J gene end by 3 bases; junction bases not matched to a gene: 6. The CDR3 DNA is TGCGCCAGCAGCTTGGGACAGGGTCGGGACTACGAGCAGTACTTC. This codes for CASSLGQGRDYEQYF.

This chain uses TRBV20-1 with TRBJ2-1; D remains unclear. V dropped 6 bases and J dropped 7 bases, with 7 bases sitting between them. The CDR3 is made up of 10 amino acids. Germline V gene lookup returns CDR1 DFQATT and CDR2 SNEGSKA (reference sequence). Written as DNA, the CDR3 is TGCAGTGCCAACTGGAATGAGCAGTTCTTC. It yields the protein CSANWNEQFF.

The gene calls are TRBV5-1 and TRBJ1-1; D perhaps matches TRBD1 (6 bases). Germline V gives CDR1 SGHRS, CDR2 YFSETQ. CDR3 length: 14 residues. Trimming stripped 4 bases from V and 8 bases from J, with 18 bases between. CDR3 coding DNA: TGCGCCAGCAGCACAGCACGGACAGCCCGAGAAGCTTTCTTT. This gives the protein CASSTARTAREAFF.

This chain connects TRBV19 to TRBJ1-5, with TRBD1 matching over 9 bases. V dropped 4 bases and J dropped 6; count of bases not matched to a gene: 7. Germline values: CDR1 LNHDA, CDR2 SQIVND (reference sequence). This CDR3 spans 15 amino acids. The CDR3 DNA is TGTGCCAGTAGTACTTCCGGGACAGGGTTTCAGCCCCAGCATTTT. Translated: CASSTSGTGFQPQHF. Full variable domain (rest looked up from reference TRBV19 and TRBJ1-5): DGGITQSPKYLFRKEGQNVTLSCEQNLNHDAMYWYRQDPGQGLRLIYYSQIVNDFQKGDIAEGYSVSREKKESFPLTVTSAQKNPTAFYLCASSTSGTGFQPQHFGDGTRLSIL.

DNA for the CDR3: TGTGCCAGCGCCGTGGGGGGATGGTCCTACGAGCAGTACTTC. This encodes CASAVGGWSYEQYF. The chain employs TRBV19 and TRBJ2-7; maybe TRBD2 (6 bases). The CDR3 extends over 14 amino acids. Germline lookup yields CDR1 LNHDA and CDR2 SQIVND (reference sequence). With 9 bases removed from V and 1 base from J, the gap between germline ends came to 16 bases.

The chain has TRBV6-5 and TRBJ2-4; D is uncertain. Trimming took 10 bases from V and 7 from J, leaving 11 bases between them. The CDR3 totals 11 residues. Germline-derived CDR1 and CDR2 are MNHEY and SVGAGI. The CDR3, as DNA: TGTGCCATTACCGGGTCTAACATTCAGTACTTC. This gives the protein CAITGSNIQYF.

This clone was seen once. This rearrangement joins TRBV28 to TRBJ2-7, with D maybe TRBD1 (6 bases). This CDR3 contains 14 residues. Germline V lookup: CDR1 MDHEN, CDR2 SYDVKM. V was cut by 9 bases and J by 1 base, with 16 bases left in between. The CDR3 sequence: CASSSPRGSYEQYF. CDR3 DNA sequence: TGTGCCAGTTCAAGCCCCAGGGGATCCTACGAGCAGTACTTC. The whole variable domain, remainder taken from reference TRBV28 and TRBJ2-7, is DVKVTQSSRYLVKRTGEKVFLECVQDMDHENMFWYRQDPGLGLRLIYFSYDVKMKEKGDIPEGYSVSREKKERFSLILESASTNQTSMYLCASSSPRGSYEQYFGPGTRLTVT.